This T cell receptor (beta chain) was captured in a study of T cell responses to AZD1222 COVID-19 vaccine. Broader study findings: Across the whole spike, CD4 TCRs peaked at regions 160-218 and 743-854. A mostly white British donor set with more females was recruited, and clonal diversity was possibly underestimated.

The V and J ends lost 7 bases and 4 bases, in that order; junction bases with no gene match: 6. CDR1 and CDR2 from the germline V gene are SGHVS and FNYEAQ. CDR3 length: 15 amino acids. Sequencing was performed with immunoSEQ multiplex PCR; in TCRdb, only in-frame clones are kept and a portion is missing. The sample includes about 130,000 clones, 75% to 95% of them seen just once. On this clone itself: Its antigen is as yet unknown.

The sequence was collected from an adult in good health. The chain has TRBV7-6 and TRBJ2-1; TRBD2 matches at 11 bases. The source material was peripheral blood, sampled on day 0 of AZD1222 vaccination. CDR3 residues: CASTLGTSGYNEQFF. The CDR3 region has the DNA TGTGCCAGCACCCTCGGGACTAGCGGATACAATGAGCAGTTCTTC.